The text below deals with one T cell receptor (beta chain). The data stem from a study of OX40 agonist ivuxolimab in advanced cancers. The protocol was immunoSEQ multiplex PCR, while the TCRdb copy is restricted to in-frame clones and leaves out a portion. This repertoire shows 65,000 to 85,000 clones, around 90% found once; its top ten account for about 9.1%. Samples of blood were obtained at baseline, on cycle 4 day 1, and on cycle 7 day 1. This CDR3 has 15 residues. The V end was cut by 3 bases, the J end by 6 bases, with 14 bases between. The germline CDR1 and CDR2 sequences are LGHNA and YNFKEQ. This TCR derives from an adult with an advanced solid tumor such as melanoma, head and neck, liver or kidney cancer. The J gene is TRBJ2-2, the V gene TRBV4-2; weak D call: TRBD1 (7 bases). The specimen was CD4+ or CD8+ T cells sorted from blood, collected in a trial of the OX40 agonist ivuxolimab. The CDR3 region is CASSQAGTAPGELFF. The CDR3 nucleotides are TGTGCCAGCAGCCAGGCGGGGACAGCCCCCGGGGAGCTGTTTTTT.